The source of this T cell receptor beta chain is a study of post-analysis software for immune sequencing data. Of note for this clonotype: Its antigen remains unidentified. One end of the junction varies from germline; a read error may be responsible.

cDNA libraries of TCR beta carried unique molecular identifiers. TCRdb re-called the PCR reads through MiXCR, storing one row per CDR3 protein. The data show hundreds of thousands of distinct CDR3 sequences, with 25% to 30% seen just once and 0.56% held by the top ten. The CDR3 runs to 18 residues. Germline CDR1 and CDR2: MNHEY and SMNVEV (reference sequence). Overall study results and limits: About five TRBV segments occurring more often in patients than controls included TRBV5-6, TRBV5-1 and TRBV20-1.

Sequencing used blood. The chain carries TRBV27 and TRBJ1-1; no firm D call. This TCR derives from a girl aged 10 to 17 with multiple sclerosis. The CDR3 here is CAISFLPLNRLMNTEAFF. The CDR3, as DNA: TGTGCCATCAGTTTTTTGCCCTTAAACAGACTCATGAACACTGAAGCTTTCTTT.